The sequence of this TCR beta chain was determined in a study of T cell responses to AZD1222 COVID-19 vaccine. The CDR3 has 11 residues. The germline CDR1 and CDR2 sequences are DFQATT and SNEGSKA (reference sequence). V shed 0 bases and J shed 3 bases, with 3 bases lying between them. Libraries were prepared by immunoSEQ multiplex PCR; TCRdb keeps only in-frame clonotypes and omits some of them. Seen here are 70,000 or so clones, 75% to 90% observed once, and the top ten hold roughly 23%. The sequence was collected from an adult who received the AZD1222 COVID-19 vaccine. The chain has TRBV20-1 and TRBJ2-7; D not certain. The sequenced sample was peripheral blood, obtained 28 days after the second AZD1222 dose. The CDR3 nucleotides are TGCAGTGCTAGAGACCTCTACGAGCAGTACTTC. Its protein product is CSARDLYEQYF.